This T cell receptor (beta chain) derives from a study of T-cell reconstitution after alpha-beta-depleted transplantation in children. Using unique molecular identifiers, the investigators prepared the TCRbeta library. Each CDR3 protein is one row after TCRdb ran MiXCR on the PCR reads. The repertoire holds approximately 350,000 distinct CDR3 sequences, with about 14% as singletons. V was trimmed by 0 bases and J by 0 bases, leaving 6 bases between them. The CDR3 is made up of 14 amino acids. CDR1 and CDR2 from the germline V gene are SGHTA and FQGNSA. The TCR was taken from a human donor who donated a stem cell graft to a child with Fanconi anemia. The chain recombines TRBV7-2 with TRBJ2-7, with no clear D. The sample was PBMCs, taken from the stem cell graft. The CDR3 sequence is CASSLATGSYEQYF. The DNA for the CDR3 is TGTGCCAGCAGCTTAGCGACGGGCTCCTACGAGCAGTACTTC.